This TCR beta chain was sequenced during a study of cytotoxic CD8 clonotypes in ibrutinib-treated CLL. Study observations and caveats: Public clonotypes, rarely seen, contracted or held steady on treatment.

Remarks on this clone: The antigen is not known.

Target depth was 1 in 200,000 to 1 in 1 million T cells, about 10x per clonotype. Method: immunoSEQ multiplex PCR; TCRdb's copy keeps in-frame clones and lacks some. The table lists fewer than 150,000 clones, roughly 80% of them singletons. This CDR3 contains 13 residues. Deletions cut 3 bases from V and 5 bases from J, with 10 bases between. Germline V lookup: CDR1 MGHDK, CDR2 SYGVNS. Specimen: PBMCs, collected after 24 months of ibrutinib treatment. The TCR was taken from a human donor with chronic lymphocytic leukemia. The gene calls are TRBV25-1 and TRBJ2-5, with D unresolved. CDR3 loop: CASSENVLETQYF. The DNA of the CDR3 is TGTGCCAGCAGTGAGAATGTGTTGGAGACCCAGTACTTC.